This T cell receptor beta chain was identified in a study of blood T cells in healthy people across ages (dated by TCRdb to the mid-2010s). Looking at the study overall: In model experiments, template switching captured about one uniquely barcoded TCR beta cDNA molecule for every two T cells. Two additional independent replicas of 1 million unique cDNA reads from the same blood draw were analyzed for two donors (one aged 18 to 30 and one aged 80 or older). The donors were split into four age groups: young (average around 17 years), middle-aged (about 40), aged (over 55) and long-lived (roughly 86). To avoid experimental bias, donors of different ages were spread randomly across the sequencing lanes. The study measured age-related changes in TCR beta repertoire diversity using deep sequencing normalized with unique cDNA molecular identifiers. Beyond this particular receptor, the publication reports: Compared with the aged group, the long-lived group had more naive CD4+ T cells, fewer expanded clones and increased TCR diversity, suggesting age selection. Observed TCR beta diversity correlated strongly with the percentage of naive T cells measured by flow cytometry. As age increased, observed TCR beta diversity per million T cells dropped in a roughly linear way, and a significant reduction was already evident by age 40. Estimates of total diversity from one million sequenced T cells were regarded as lower bounds and underestimates. Conclusive comparison of naive and antigen-experienced compartments was prevented by the profiling of bulk unsorted PBMCs. Because the CMV infection status of the donors was unknown, age-related changes in expanded clonotypes may potentially have been confounded.

The library was obtained by 5' RACE. The sequencer listed for this sample is Illumina HiSeq 2500. A second PCR of about 7 to 12 cycles was performed with a sample-barcoded 5' primer and a J-beta primer mix. A template-switch 5' adaptor carrying 12 random nucleotides introduced a unique molecular identifier onto each TCR beta cDNA molecule. At least 3 million CDR3-containing paired-end reads were obtained from each sample. The Mint cDNA synthesis kit, primed by a TRBC-specific oligonucleotide, was used to synthesize first-strand cDNA from all RNA. After uracil-DNA glycosylase treatment, a first 18-cycle PCR used universal primers M1SS and BC2_uni_R on all cDNA. Per the source publication's procedure: For normalization, 1 million high-quality reads, each with a distinct molecular identifier, were randomly selected from each sample. Instead of being binned into consensus sequences, reads with shared molecular identifiers were discarded. CDR3 identification, clonotype clustering and error correction used MiTCR with a Q25 quality threshold and the strictest error-elimination algorithm. A nonparametric unseen species model with Euler transformation was used to estimate lower-bound total TCR beta diversity. TCRdb reanalyzed the raw reads on its own, using fastp at Q25 for trimming and MiXCR for clone calling, and kept in-frame beta chains. Each entry is one CDR3 protein sequence, shown with its most common DNA and genes. TCRdb's processing, not the authors', yielded these V and J calls. This sample has about 780,000 distinct CDR3 sequences in its table, and 46% of those were observed once. The ten largest clonotypes hold about a sixth of the sample.

The roughly 39 donors, aged about 6 to 95 years, were systemically healthy Caucasian individuals from Russia. Ten milliliters of peripheral blood were drawn from each donor into EDTA-treated Vacutainer tubes. Ficoll-Paque density-gradient centrifugation was used to isolate PBMCs, with at least 6.5 million per sample. Trizol reagent was used to extract total RNA from PBMCs, with at least 6 micrograms per sample. Naive CD45RAhigh/CD27high T cell percentages were measured by flow cytometry on a PBMC aliquot from every donor. This clonotype was observed a handful of times. This clone's antigen is unknown. Qualities for individual bases were not recorded, and no much larger clone is one base off. The sample consisted of blood. This TCR came from a man at least 80 years old in good health.

CDR3 protein: CASSPGTDYNEQFF. The DNA sequence is TGTGCCAGCAGCCCCGGGACAGACTACAATGAGCAGTTCTTC. The V and J segments used are TRBV7-2 and TRBJ2-1, with TRBD1 identical over 7 junction bases. CDR1 and CDR2 were assigned from the germline V gene as SGHTA and FQGNSA. Compared with germline, V lacks 5 bases and J lacks 3 bases; bases without a gene match: 4. The CDR3 goes from the cysteine to the phenylalanine over 14 residues. The read is trimmed to its CDR3 DNA, 42 bases read in frame from base 1.